These 3 T cell receptor beta chains came from one sample sequenced in a study of T cell responses to AZD1222 COVID-19 vaccine. Profiling relied on immunoSEQ multiplex PCR, and the TCRdb table lists in-frame clones only, not all of them. Seen here are 150,000 or so clones, about nine tenths observed once, and the top ten hold around 1.3%. The sequencing used peripheral blood, collected 28 days after the second AZD1222 dose. The receptors were sampled from an adult who received the AZD1222 COVID-19 vaccine.

This clone was recorded only once. This chain uses TRBV9 with TRBJ2-7; 9 bases agree with TRBD1. Per germline, CDR1 SGDLS and CDR2 YYNGEE. The CDR3 covers 16 residues. Trimming removed 0 bases from V and 9 bases from J; junction bases left unmatched: 13. In nucleotides, the CDR3 is TGTGCCAGCAGCGTAGCACCAACAGGGGGCGGAGTCGCGCAGTACTTC. Amino acids: CASSVAPTGGGVAQYF.

The chain links TRBV2 to TRBJ2-5; 14 nucleotides align to TRBD2. Per the germline V gene, CDR1 is SNHLY and CDR2 is FYNNEI. CDR3 length: 17 amino acids. Trimming took 4 bases from V and 5 from J; bases not matched to a gene: 9. The CDR3 nucleotides are TGTGCCAGCAGTGCCCTCGGACTAGCGGGGGGCCGCGAGACCCAGTACTTC. The encoded protein is CASSALGLAGGRETQYF. The entire variable domain, with the rest obtained from reference TRBV2 and TRBJ2-5, is as follows: EPEVTQTPSHQVTQMGQEVILRCVPISNHLYFYWYRQILGQKVEFLVSFYNNEISEKSEIFDDQFSVERPDGSNFTLKIRSTKLEDSAMYFCASSALGLAGGRETQYFGPGTRLLVL.

The chain joins TRBV12-3 or TRBV12-4 to TRBJ2-1; D tentatively fits TRBD1 or TRBD2 (5 bases each). The germline V and J ends were trimmed by 8 bases and 10 bases, with 12 bases remaining between them. CDR3 length: 11 residues. The chain's CDR3 is CASGPRDEQFF. The CDR3 nucleotides are TGTGCCAGCGGGCCCCGGGACGAGCAGTTCTTC.